This TCR beta chain was obtained from a study of OX40 agonist ivuxolimab in advanced cancers. Study in general: Mean age approximately 66 years, range about 23 to 80; 82.7% male. Earlier treatment with anti-PD-1, anti-PD-L1 or anti-CTLA-4 was permitted, and 35% to 45% had received some.

This table comes from immunoSEQ multiplex PCR, and its TCRdb copy is limited to in-frame clones, with some not included. The sample includes more than 35,000 clones, approximately 80% of them seen just once. As regards this clone: Its target is unknown.

General study findings and limits: Fewer expanded clones were found on average in CD4+ than in CD8+ T cells.

Germline assignment: CDR1 SGHDT and CDR2 YYEEEE. CDR3 length: 15 amino acids. V lost 3 bases, J lost 2 bases, and 1 base stayed unmatched. The genes are TRBV5-6 and TRBJ2-4; 11 nucleotides align to TRBD2. This TCR derives from an adult with an advanced solid tumor such as melanoma, head and neck, liver or kidney cancer. The source material was CD4+ or CD8+ T cells sorted from blood, sampled in a trial of the OX40 agonist ivuxolimab. CDR3 nucleotide sequence: TGTGCCAGCAGCTCTAGCGGGAGGACCAAAAACATTCAGTACTTC. Amino acid sequence: CASSSSGRTKNIQYF.